This T cell receptor (beta chain) was recorded in a study of T cells in Graves' hyperthyroidism and ophthalmopathy. Overall study findings and caveats: Blood also contained most expanded thyroid clonotypes above 0.001.

Amplified regions were TCR beta CDR3 sequences from RNA transcripts. TCR CDR3 underwent first-round RT-PCR with the HTBI primer set. TCRdb reprocessed the multiplex PCR reads with MiXCR, giving one entry per CDR3 protein. The sample yields about 640,000 distinct CDR3 sequences, under 25% seen once. This clonotype was picked up many times. No antigen is known for it. The germline V gene has CDR1 SGHRS and CDR2 YFSETQ. The V end was cut by 4 bases, the J end by 0 bases, with 7 bases between. The CDR3 sequence is 14 residues long. This chain joins TRBV5-1 and TRBJ1-4, with D possibly being TRBD1 (6 bases). The specimen was blood. The clonotype originates from a man between 25 and 39 years old with Graves' ophthalmopathy. As DNA, the CDR3 is TGCGCCAGCAGCCAGGGGACAACTAATGAAAAACTGTTTTTT. This translates into CASSQGTTNEKLFF.